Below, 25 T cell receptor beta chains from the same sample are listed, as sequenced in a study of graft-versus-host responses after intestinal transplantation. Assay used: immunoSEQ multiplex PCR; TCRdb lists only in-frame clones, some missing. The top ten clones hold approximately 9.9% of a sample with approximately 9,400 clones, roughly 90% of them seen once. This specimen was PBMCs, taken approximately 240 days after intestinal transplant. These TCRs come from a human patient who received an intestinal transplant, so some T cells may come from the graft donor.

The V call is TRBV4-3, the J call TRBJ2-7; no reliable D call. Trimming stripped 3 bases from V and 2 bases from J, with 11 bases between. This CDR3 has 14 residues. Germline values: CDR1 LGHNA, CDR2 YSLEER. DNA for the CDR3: TGCGCCAGCAGCCATTTCGGCCGAACCTACGAGCAGTACTTC. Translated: CASSHFGRTYEQYF.

CDR3 loop: CASSVSGGAPYEQYF. In DNA, the CDR3 is TGTGCCAGCAGCGTATCCGGGGGCGCTCCCTACGAGCAGTACTTC. The J gene is TRBJ2-7, the V gene TRBV9, with D possibly called TRBD1 or TRBD2 (6 bases each). This CDR3 has 15 residues. Trimming took 1 base from V and 2 from J, leaving 13 bases between them. Looked up from germline, CDR1 is SGDLS and CDR2 is YYNGEE.

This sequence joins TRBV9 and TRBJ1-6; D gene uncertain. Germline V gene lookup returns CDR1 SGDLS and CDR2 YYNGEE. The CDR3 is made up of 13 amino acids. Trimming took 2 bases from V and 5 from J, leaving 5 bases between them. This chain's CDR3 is CASSVLDNSPLHF. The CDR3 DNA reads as TGTGCCAGCAGCGTTCTTGATAATTCACCCCTCCACTTT.

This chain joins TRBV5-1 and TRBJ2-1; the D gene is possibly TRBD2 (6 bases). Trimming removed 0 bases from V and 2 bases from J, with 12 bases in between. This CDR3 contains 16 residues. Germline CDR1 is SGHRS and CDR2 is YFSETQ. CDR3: CASSLDPGVPYNEQFF. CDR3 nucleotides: TGCGCCAGCAGCTTGGATCCGGGAGTCCCCTACAATGAGCAGTTCTTC.

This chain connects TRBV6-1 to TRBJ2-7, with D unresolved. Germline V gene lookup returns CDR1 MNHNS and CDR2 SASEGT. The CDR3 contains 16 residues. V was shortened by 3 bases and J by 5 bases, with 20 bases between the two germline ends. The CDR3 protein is CASSDAHGILRNEQYF. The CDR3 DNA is TGTGCCAGCAGTGATGCCCACGGCATACTTAGAAACGAGCAGTACTTC.

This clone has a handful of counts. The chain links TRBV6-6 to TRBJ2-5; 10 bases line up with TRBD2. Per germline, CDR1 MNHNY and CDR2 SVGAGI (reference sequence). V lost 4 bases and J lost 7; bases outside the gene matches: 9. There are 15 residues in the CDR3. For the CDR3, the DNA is TGTGCCAGCAGTTTCCATGAGCGGGAGGGGGGGACCCAGTACTTC. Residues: CASSFHEREGGTQYF.

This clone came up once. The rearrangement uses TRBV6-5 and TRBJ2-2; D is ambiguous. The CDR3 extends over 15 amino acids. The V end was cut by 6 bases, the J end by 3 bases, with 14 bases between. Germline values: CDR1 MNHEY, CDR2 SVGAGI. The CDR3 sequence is CASRLWGWDTGELFF. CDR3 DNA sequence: TGTGCCAGCAGACTATGGGGATGGGACACCGGGGAGCTGTTTTTT.

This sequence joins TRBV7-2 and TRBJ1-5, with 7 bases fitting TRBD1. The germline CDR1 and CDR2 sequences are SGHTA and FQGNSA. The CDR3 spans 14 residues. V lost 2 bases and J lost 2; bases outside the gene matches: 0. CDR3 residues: CASSLQGGNQPQHF. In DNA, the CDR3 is TGTGCCAGCAGCTTACAGGGGGGCAATCAGCCCCAGCATTTT.

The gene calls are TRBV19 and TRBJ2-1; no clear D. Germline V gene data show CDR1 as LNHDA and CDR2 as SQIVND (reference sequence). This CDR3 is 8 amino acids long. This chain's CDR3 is CEVNEQFF. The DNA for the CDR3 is TGTGAGGTCAATGAGCAGTTCTTC.

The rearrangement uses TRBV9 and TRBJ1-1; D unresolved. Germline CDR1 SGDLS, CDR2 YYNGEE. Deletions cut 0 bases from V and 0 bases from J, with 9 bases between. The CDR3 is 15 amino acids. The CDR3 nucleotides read TGTGCCAGCAGCGTAGGTGGTACAGTGAACACTGAAGCTTTCTTT. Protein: CASSVGGTVNTEAFF.

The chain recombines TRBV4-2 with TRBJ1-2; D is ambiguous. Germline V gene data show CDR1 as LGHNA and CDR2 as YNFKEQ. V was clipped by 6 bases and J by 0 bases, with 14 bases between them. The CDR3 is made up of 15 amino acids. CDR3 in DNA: TGTGCCAGCAGGCAAACGGGAGTAGCTAACTATGGCTACACCTTC. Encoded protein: CASRQTGVANYGYTF.

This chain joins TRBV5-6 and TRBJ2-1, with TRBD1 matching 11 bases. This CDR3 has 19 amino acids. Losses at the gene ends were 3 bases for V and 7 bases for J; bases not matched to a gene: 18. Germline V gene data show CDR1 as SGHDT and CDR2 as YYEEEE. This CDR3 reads CASSWWTGGAERKQNEQFF. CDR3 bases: TGTGCCAGCAGCTGGTGGACAGGGGGCGCTGAGCGAAAGCAAAATGAGCAGTTCTTC.

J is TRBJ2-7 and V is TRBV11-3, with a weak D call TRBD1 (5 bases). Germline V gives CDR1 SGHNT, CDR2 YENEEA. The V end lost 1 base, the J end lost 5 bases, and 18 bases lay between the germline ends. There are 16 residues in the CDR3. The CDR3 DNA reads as TGTGCCAGCAGCTTAGTCTGGACACCCCTAGGGAACGAGCAGTACTTC. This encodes CASSLVWTPLGNEQYF.

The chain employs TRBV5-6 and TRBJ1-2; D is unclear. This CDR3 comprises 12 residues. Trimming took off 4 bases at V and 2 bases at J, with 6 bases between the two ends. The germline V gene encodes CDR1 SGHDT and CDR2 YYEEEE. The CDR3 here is CASSDGNYGYTF. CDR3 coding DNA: TGTGCCAGCAGCGATGGGAACTATGGCTACACCTTC.

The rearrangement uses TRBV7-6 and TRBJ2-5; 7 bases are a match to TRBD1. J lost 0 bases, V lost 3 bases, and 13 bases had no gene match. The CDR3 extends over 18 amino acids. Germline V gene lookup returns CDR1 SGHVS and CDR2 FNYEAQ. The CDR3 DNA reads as TGTGCCAGCAGCTTTTTCCCTTGGCCCGGGACAGACCAAGAGACCCAGTACTTC. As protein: CASSFFPWPGTDQETQYF.

Here the CDR3 DNA reads TGTGCCAGCAGCTTGGATAGCACCGGGGAGCTGTTTTTT. Protein product: CASSLDSTGELFF. This chain uses TRBV5-4 with TRBJ2-2; D remains ambiguous. In germline, CDR1 is SGHNT, CDR2 YYREEE (reference sequence). The CDR3 contains 13 residues. Trimming took 0 bases from V and 4 from J, leaving 4 bases between them.

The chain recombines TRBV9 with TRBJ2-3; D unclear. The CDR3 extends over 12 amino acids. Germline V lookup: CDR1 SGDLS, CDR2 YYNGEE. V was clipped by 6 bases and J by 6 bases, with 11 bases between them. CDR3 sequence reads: CASILPGDTQYF. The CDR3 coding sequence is TGTGCCAGCATCCTCCCCGGGGATACGCAGTATTTT.

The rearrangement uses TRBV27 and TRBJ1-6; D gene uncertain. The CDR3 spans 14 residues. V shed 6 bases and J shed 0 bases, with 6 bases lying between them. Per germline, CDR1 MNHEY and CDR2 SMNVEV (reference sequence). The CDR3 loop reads CASRVSSYNSPLHF. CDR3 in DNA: TGTGCCAGCAGGGTGAGCTCCTATAATTCACCCCTCCACTTT.

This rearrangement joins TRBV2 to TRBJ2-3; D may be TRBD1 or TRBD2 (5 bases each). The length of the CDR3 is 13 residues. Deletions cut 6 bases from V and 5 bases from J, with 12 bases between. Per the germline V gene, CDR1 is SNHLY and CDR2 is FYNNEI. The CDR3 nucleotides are TGTGCCAGCAGAACGGGACGGGGAGATACGCAGTATTTT. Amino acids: CASRTGRGDTQYF. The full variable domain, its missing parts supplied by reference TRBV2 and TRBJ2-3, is EPEVTQTPSHQVTQMGQEVILRCVPISNHLYFYWYRQILGQKVEFLVSFYNNEISEKSEIFDDQFSVERPDGSNFTLKIRSTKLEDSAMYFCASRTGRGDTQYFGPGTRLTVL.

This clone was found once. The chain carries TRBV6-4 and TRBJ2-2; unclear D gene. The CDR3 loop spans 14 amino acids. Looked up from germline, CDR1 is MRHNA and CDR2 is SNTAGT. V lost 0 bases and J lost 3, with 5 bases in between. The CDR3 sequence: CASSDSADTGELFF. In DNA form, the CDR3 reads TGTGCCAGCAGTGACTCGGCCGACACCGGGGAGCTGTTTTTT.

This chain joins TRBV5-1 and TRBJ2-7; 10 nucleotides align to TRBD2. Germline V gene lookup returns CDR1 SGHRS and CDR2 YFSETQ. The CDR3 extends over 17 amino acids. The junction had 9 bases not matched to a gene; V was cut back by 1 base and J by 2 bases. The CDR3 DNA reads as TGCGCCAGCAGCTTGAAAGGCCTAGCGGGAGTGCCCTACGAGCAGTACTTC. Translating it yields CASSLKGLAGVPYEQYF. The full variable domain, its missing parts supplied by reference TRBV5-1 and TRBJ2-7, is KAGVTQTPRYLIKTRGQQVTLSCSPISGHRSVSWYQQTPGQGLQFLFEYFSETQRNKGNFPGRFSGRQFSNSRSEMNVSTLELGDSALYLCASSLKGLAGVPYEQYFGPGTRLTVT.

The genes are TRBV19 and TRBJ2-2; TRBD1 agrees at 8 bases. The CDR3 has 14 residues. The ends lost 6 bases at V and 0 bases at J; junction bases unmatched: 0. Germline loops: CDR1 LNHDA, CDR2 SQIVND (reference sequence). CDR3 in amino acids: CASRQGANTGELFF. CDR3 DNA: TGTGCCAGTAGACAGGGGGCGAACACCGGGGAGCTGTTTTTT.

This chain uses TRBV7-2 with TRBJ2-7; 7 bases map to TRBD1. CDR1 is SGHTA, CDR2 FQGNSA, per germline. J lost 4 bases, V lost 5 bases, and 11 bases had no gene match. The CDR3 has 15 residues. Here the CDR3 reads CASSPLPGQSYEQYF. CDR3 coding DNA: TGTGCCAGCAGCCCCCTCCCGGGACAGTCGTACGAGCAGTACTTC. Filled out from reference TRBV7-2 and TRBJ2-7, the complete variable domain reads GAGVSQSPSNKVTEKGKDVELRCDPISGHTALYWYRQSLGQGLEFLIYFQGNSAPDKSGLPSDRFSAERTGGSVSTLTIQRTQQEDSAVYLCASSPLPGQSYEQYFGPGTRLTVT.

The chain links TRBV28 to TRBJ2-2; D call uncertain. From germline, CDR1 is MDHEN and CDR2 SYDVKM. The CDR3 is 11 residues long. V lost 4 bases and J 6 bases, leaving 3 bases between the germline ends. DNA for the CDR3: TGTGCCAGCAGTTACCCCGGGGAGCTGTTTTTT. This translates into CASSYPGELFF.

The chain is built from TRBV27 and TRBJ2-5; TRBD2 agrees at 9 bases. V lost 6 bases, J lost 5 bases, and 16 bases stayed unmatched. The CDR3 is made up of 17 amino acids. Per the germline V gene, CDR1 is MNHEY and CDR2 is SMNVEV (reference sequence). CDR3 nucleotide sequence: TGTGCCAGCAGCCCCTTCCTAGCTAGCGGGATTTATGAGACCCAGTACTTC. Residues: CASSPFLASGIYETQYF.